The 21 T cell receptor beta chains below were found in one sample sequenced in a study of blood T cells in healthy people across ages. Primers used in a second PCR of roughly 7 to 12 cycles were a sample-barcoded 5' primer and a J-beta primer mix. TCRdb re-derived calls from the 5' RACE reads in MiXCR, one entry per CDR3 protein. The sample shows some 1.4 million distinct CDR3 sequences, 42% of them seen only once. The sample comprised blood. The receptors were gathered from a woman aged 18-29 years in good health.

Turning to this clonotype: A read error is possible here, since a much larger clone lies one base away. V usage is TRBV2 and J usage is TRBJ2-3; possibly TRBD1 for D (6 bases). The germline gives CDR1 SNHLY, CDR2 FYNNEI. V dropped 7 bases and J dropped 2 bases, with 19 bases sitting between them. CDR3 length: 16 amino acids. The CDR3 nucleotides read TGTGCCAGCAATCTACCGGGACACTCCATCACAGATACGCAGTATTTT. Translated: CASNLPGHSITDTQYF.

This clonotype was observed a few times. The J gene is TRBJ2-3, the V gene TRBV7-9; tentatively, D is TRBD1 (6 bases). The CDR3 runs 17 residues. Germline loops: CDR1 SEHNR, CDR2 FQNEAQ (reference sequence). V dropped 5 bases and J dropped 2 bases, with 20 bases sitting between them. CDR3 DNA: TGTGCCAGCAGCCTTCTTATGACAGGCACCCCCACAGATACGCAGTATTTT. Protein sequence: CASSLLMTGTPTDTQYF.

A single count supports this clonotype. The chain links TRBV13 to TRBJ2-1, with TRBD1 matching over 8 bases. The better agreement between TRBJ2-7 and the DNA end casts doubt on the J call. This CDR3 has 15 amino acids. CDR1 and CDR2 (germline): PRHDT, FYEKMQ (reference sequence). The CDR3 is CASSFRQGRHNEQYF. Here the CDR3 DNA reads TGTGCCAGCAGCTTCCGACAGGGGAGACACAATGAGCAGTACTTC.

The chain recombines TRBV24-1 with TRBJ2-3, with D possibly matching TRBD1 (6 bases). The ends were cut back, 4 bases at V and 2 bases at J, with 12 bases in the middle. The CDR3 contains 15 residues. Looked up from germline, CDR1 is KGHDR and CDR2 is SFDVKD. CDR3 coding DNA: TGTGCCACCAGTGACCCGGGACAAGACACAGATACGCAGTATTTT. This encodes CATSDPGQDTDTQYF.

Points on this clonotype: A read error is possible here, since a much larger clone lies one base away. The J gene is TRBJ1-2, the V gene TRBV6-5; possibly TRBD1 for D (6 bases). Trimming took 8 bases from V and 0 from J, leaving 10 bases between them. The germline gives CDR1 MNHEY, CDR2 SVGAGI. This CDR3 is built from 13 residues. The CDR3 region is CASLGHPNYGYTF. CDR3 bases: TGTGCCAGCCTGGGACACCCTAACTATGGCTACACCTTC.

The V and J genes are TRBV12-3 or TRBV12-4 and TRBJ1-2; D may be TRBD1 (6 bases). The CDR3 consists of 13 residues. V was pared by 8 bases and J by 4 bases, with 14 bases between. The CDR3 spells CASRGGLGYGYTF. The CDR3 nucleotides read TGTGCCAGCCGGGGGGGCCTGGGCTATGGCTACACCTTC.

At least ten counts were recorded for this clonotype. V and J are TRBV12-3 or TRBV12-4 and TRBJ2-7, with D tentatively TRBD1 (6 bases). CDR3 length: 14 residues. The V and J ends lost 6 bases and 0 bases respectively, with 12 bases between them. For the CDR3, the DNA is TGTGCCAGCAGCACAGGGATTCTCTCCTACGAGCAGTACTTC. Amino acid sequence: CASSTGILSYEQYF.

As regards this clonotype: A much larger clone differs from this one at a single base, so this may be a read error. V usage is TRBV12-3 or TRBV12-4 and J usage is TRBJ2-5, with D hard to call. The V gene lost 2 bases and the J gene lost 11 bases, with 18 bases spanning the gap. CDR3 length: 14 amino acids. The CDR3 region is CASSLISTYNEQYF. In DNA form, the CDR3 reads TGTGCCAGCAGTTTAATATCCACTTACAATGAGCAGTACTTC.

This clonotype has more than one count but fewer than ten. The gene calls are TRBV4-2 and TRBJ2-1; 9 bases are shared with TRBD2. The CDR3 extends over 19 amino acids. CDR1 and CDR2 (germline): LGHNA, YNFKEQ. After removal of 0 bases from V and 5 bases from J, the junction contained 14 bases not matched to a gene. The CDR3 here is CASSQDRLAGSLPHNEQFF. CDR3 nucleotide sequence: TGTGCCAGCAGCCAAGATCGGCTAGCGGGAAGCCTTCCCCACAATGAGCAGTTCTTC.

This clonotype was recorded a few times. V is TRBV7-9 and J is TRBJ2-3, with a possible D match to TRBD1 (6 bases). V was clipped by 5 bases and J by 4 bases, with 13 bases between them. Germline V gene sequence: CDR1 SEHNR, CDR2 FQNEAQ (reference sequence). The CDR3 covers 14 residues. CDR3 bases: TGTGCCAGCAGCCAGGGACATGGTCCAGATACGCAGTATTTT. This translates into CASSQGHGPDTQYF.

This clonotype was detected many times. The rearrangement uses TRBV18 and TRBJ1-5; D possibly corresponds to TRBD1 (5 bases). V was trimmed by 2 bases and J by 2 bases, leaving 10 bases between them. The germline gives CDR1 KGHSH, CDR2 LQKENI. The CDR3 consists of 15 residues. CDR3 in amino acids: CASSPAGAGNQPQHF. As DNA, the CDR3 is TGTGCCAGCTCACCAGCCGGGGCAGGCAATCAGCCCCAGCATTTT.

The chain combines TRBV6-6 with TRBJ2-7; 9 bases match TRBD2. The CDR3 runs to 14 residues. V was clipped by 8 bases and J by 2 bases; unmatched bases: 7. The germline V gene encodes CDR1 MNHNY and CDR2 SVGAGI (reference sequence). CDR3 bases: TGTGCCAGCGGGCTGACTAGCGGTCCCTACGAGCAGTACTTC. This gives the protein CASGLTSGPYEQYF.

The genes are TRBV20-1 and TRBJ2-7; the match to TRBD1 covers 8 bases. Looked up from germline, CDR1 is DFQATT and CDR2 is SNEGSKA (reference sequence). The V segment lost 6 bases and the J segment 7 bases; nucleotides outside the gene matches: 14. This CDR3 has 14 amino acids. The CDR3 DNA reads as TGCAGTGCCCGGACAGGGAAAGGGTCGGGTGAGCAGTACTTC. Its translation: CSARTGKGSGEQYF.

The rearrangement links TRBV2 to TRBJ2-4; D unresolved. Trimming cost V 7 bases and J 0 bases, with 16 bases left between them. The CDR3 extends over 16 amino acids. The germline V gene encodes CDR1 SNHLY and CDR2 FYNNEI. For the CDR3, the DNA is TGTGCCAGCAAACAAGGACCCGGCCTAGCCAAAAACATTCAGTACTTC. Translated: CASKQGPGLAKNIQYF.

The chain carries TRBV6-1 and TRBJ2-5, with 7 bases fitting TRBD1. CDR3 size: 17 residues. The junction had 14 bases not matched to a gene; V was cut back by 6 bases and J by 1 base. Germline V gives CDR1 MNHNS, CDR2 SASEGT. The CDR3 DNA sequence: TGTGCCAGCAGCCCCCTCGCTAGACAGGGCCCCCAAGAGACCCAGTACTTC. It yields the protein CASSPLARQGPQETQYF.

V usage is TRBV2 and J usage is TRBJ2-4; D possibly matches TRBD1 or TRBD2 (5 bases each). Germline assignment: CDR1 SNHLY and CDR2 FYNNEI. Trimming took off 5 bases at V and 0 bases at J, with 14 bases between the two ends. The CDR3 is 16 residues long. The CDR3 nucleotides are TGTGCCAGCAGTTTTTGGGGGACCCCAGCCAAAAACATTCAGTACTTC. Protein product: CASSFWGTPAKNIQYF.

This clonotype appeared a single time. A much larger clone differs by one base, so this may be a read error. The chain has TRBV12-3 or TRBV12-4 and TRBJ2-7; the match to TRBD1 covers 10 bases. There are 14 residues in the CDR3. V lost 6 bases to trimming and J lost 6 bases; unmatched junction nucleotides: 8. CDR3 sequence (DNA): TGTGCCAGCAGGAAGACAGGGGGCTTAAGCGAGCAGTACTTC. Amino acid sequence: CASRKTGGLSEQYF.

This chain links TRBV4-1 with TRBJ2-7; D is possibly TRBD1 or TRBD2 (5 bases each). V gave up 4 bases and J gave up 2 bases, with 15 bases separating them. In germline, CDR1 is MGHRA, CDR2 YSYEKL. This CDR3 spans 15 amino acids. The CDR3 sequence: CASSLRDGKPYEQYF. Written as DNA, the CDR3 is TGCGCCAGCAGCCTCCGGGACGGCAAGCCCTACGAGCAGTACTTC.

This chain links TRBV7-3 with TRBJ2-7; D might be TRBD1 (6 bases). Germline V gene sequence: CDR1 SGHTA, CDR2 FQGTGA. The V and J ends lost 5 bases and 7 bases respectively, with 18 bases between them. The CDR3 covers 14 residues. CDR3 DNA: TGTGCCAGCAGCCGGACAGACCTAGACAATGAGCAGTACTTC. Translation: CASSRTDLDNEQYF. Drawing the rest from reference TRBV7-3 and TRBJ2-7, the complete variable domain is GAGVSQTPSNKVTEKGKYVELRCDPISGHTALYWYRQSLGQGPEFLIYFQGTGAADDSGLPNDRFFAVRPEGSVSTLKIQRTERGDSAVYLCASSRTDLDNEQYFGPGTRLTVT.

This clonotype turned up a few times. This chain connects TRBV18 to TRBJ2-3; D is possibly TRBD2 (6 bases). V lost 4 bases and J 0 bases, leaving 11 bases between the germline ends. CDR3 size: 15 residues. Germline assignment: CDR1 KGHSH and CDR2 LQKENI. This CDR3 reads CASSLAVLSTDTQYF. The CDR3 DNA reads TGTGCCAGCTCACTAGCGGTACTTAGCACAGATACGCAGTATTTT.

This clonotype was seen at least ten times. CDR3 region: CASSVGTSGTDTQYF. DNA for the CDR3: TGTGCCAGCAGCGTCGGGACTAGCGGGACAGATACGCAGTATTTT. The chain recombines TRBV7-2 with TRBJ2-3; 12 bases agree with TRBD2. Germline assignment: CDR1 SGHTA and CDR2 FQGNSA. The CDR3 is 15 residues long. V was clipped by 5 bases and J by 3 bases; unmatched bases: 3. The variable domain in full, with the rest retrieved from reference TRBV7-2 and TRBJ2-3, is GAGVSQSPSNKVTEKGKDVELRCDPISGHTALYWYRQSLGQGLEFLIYFQGNSAPDKSGLPSDRFSAERTGGSVSTLTIQRTQQEDSAVYLCASSVGTSGTDTQYFGPGTRLTVL.